This T cell receptor (beta chain) was identified during a study of OX40 agonist ivuxolimab in advanced cancers. As for the study in general: Three patients got partial responses; one had hepatocellular carcinoma and two had cutaneous melanoma. Points from the study as a whole: At doses 0.1 to 3.0 mg/kg, CD4+ and CD8+ clones expanded. Clonal expansion was among the lowest in partial responders at 0.1-3.0 mg/kg, especially CD8+.

As concerns this clone: Its antigen is not identified.

Clones were sequenced by immunoSEQ multiplex PCR, and TCRdb holds only the in-frame ones, with some missing. The sample has 77,000 or so clones, less than 95% seen once; the top ten hold 11%. Autoimmune disease history or systemic immunosuppression led to patient exclusion. The source of this sequence is an adult with an advanced solid tumor such as melanoma, head and neck, liver or kidney cancer. Sequencing used CD4+ or CD8+ T cells sorted from blood, obtained in a trial of the OX40 agonist ivuxolimab.

As DNA, the CDR3 is TGTGCCAGCAGAGGAGGCAGGGACGGCACCGGGGAGCTGTTTTTT. Translating it yields CASRGGRDGTGELFF. The genes are TRBV7-9 and TRBJ2-2; possibly TRBD1 or TRBD2 for D (5 bases each). V lost 6 bases, J lost 4 bases, and 15 bases lay in between. Germline V gene data show CDR1 as SEHNR and CDR2 as FQNEAQ (reference sequence). The CDR3 is 15 amino acids. The full variable domain, in which reference TRBV7-9 and TRBJ2-2 provide the parts outside the CDR3, is DTGVSQNPRHKITKRGQNVTFRCDPISEHNRLYWYRQTLGQGPEFLTYFQNEAQLEKSRLLSDRFSAERPKGSFSTLEIQRTEQGDSAMYLCASRGGRDGTGELFFGEGSRLTVL.